This T cell receptor (beta chain) was documented in a study of Ad26.COV2.S vaccination and SARS-CoV-2 variants (dated by TCRdb to 2020 to 2023). The study in broad terms: Vaccine-arm donors were drawn from COV1001, a multicentre, randomized, double-blind, placebo-controlled phase I-IIa trial of Ad26.COV2.S in healthy adults. A total of 32 samples were included in the TCR-sequenced set, comprising around 19 Ad26.COV2.S vaccine recipients, 5 placebo recipients and 8 SARS-CoV-2 convalescent individuals. Participants in the trial were split at random into five groups of five each, receiving low-dose or high-dose Ad26.COV2.S once or twice, or else placebo on both occasions. The specificity and breadth of SARS-CoV-2-reactive T cell receptors after Ad26.COV2.S vaccination were assessed by TCRbeta repertoire sequencing. Ad26.COV2.S was given intramuscularly at 5x10^10 or 1x10^11 viral particles, as a single shot or as two shots 56 days apart. Investigators remained blinded to trial group allocation during experiments and outcome assessment. Results and caveats for the whole study, not just this receptor: The study lacked the statistical power to compare responses across vaccine doses or regimens. Ad26.COV2.S recipients had higher spike-specific TCR breadth than placebo recipients (P = 0.0014). The authors noted that the TCR breadth and depth analyses may have underestimated total T cell responses. Vaccine and placebo recipients had comparable non-spike TCR breadth, which fits with the vaccine containing only spike. After vaccination, substantial breadth of spike-specific CD8+ and CD4+ T cell responses was reported.

The immunoSEQ Assay was used to sequence TCRbeta CDR3 regions. After extraction, genomic DNA underwent amplification by bias-controlled multiplex PCR, followed by high-throughput sequencing. Regarding the original processing steps: To quantify the absolute abundance of every unique TCRbeta CDR3 region, sequences were collapsed and filtered. T cell fraction was estimated by normalization of TCRbeta template counts to usable DNA, with usable DNA being measured through amplification of reference genes present in all nucleated cells. Repertoire TCRs were annotated as SARS-CoV-2-specific by exact matching of V gene, CDR3 amino acid sequence and J gene to a known reactive TCR set. The reference SARS-CoV-2 TCR set was derived from MIRA and filtered for enrichment in COVID-19-positive ImmuneCODE repertoires, a step that removed public or cross-reactive TCRs. Using the MIRA antigens, annotated TCRs were further analysed by specific ORF or by position within an ORF. Depth was the summed frequency of annotated unique rearrangements, while breadth was defined as annotated unique rearrangements over total unique productive rearrangements. TCR breadth was compared between groups using two-sided Wilcoxon rank-sum tests. This immuneACCESS table, as held by TCRdb, lists in-frame sequences with V and J called but not all clones. Of the missing ones, under half trace to an unresolved V gene in checked studies; the others have no known cause. V and J calls and clone size come straight from that table; D and trimming were deduced from the DNA. The sample table records around 310,000 clones; approximately 87% of these occur just once. The ten largest clonotypes hold 4.5% to 7% of the sample.

To note about this clone: Its antigen is not yet known. No much larger clone is present one base from it, and per-base qualities are unavailable.

The treatment or condition label on this specimen signifies: roughly 18 received Ad26.COV2.S at low or high dose, single or two shots; about 5 received placebo; per-sample allocation not given. For vaccine and placebo recipients, repertoires were sequenced using samples collected on day 63 after the first injection. In Cohort 1b, more than 20 adults aged 18-55 years were enrolled at a single site in Boston, USA, between 29 July and 7 August 2020. Ad26.COV2.S consisted of a replication-incompetent adenovirus type 26 vector by which a prefusion-stabilized SARS-CoV-2 spike protein from the original Wuhan strain was expressed. Trimming costs V 3 bases and J 4 bases, and their ends lie 11 bases apart. The CDR3 holds 14 amino acids from the cysteine to the phenylalanine. Of all the DNA, just the CDR3 is kept, 42 bases in frame from base 1. From the germline V gene, CDR1 is SGDLS and CDR2 is YYNGEE.

The V gene is TRBV9 and the J gene is TRBJ1-3; possibly the D gene is TRBD1, per 6 matching bases. The sample in question was peripheral blood, obtained in a trial of Ad26.COV2.S vaccine versus placebo. The clonotype originates from a person aged 18-65 years who received the Ad26.COV2.S COVID-19 vaccine or a placebo. Here the CDR3 is given as CASSAGTPGNTIYF. At the DNA level, the sequence is TGTGCCAGCAGCGCCGGGACACCCGGAAACACCATATATTTT. With the portions outside the CDR3 filled from the reference TRBV9 and TRBJ1-3 genes, the complete variable region becomes DSGVTQTPKHLITATGQRVTLRCSPRSGDLSVYWYQQSLDQGLQFLIQYYNGEERAKGNILERFSAQQFPDLHSELNLSSLELGDSALYFCASSAGTPGNTIYFGEGSWLTVV.